These T cell receptor beta chains were read from a single sample in a study of CD8+ T cells in alopecia areata. Sequenced by immunoSEQ multiplex PCR; TCRdb stores in-frame clones only, minus some. The table shows about 200,000 clones, with over 45% occurring only once. The sample in question was CD4+ T cells sorted from blood, obtained at week 24, from a patient treated with tofacitinib. These receptor sequences come from a human donor with alopecia areata. The CDR3 runs from the conserved cysteine through the conserved F or W. D genes are given only for firm matches. Size tells how often a clone was seen (once, few, many) or the class of an expanded clone, and some rows leave it out.

NA TRBJ2-7 NA TRBV11-2 CASSSYEEQYF TGTGCCAGCAGCTCGTACGAAGAGCAGTACTTC
NA TRBJ1-2 TRBD1 TRBV4-3 CASSPGGAGYGYTF TGCGCCAGCAGTCCAGGGGGCGCCGGCTATGGCTACACCTTC
once TRBJ2-2 TRBD2 TRBV4-2 CASSQSISGVNTGELFF TGTGCCAGCAGCCAGTCAATTAGCGGGGTGAACACCGGGGAGCTGTTTTTT
few TRBJ2-7 TRBD1 TRBV29-1 CSVGDRVREQYF TGCAGCGTTGGAGACAGGGTACGCGAGCAGTACTTC
few TRBJ2-2 NA TRBV4-1 CASSQGPLWGARGELFF TGCGCCAGCAGCCAAGGACCTCTGTGGGGGGCGCGCGGGGAGCTGTTTTTT
NA TRBJ2-7 TRBD2 TRBV29-1 CSVGSGLAGGEQYF TGCAGCGTTGGGAGCGGACTAGCGGGAGGCGAGCAGTACTTC
NA TRBJ2-3 NA TRBV10-3 CAISESWGTDTQYF TGTGCCATCAGTGAGTCTTGGGGCACAGATACGCAGTATTTT
NA TRBJ2-7 TRBD1 TRBV20-1 CSGETGDEQYF TGCAGTGGGGAAACAGGGGATGAGCAGTACTTC
NA TRBJ2-5 NA TRBV29-1 CSVGGHIQETQYF TGCAGCGTTGGTGGACATATCCAAGAGACCCAGTACTTC
NA TRBJ2-2 TRBD2 TRBV5-1 CASSPGLAGNTGELFF TGCGCCAGCAGCCCGGGACTAGCGGGTAACACCGGGGAGCTGTTTTTT
NA TRBJ2-1 NA TRBV18 CASSPPTTRTYNEQFF TGTGCCAGCTCACCACCGACGACACGGACCTACAATGAGCAGTTCTTC
few TRBJ1-1 TRBD1 TRBV5-6 CASSLGTAYTEAFF TGTGCCAGCAGCCTGGGGACAGCATACACTGAAGCTTTCTTT
NA TRBJ1-2 NA TRBV19 CASSSGFGGYTF TGTGCCAGTAGTAGCGGTTTCGGTGGCTACACCTTC
few TRBJ2-1 TRBD2 TRBV6-1 CASSPTSGGGGEQFF TGTGCCAGCAGTCCTACTAGCGGGGGGGGAGGTGAGCAGTTCTTC
few TRBJ2-3 NA TRBV4-2 CASSQGARGVDTQYF TGTGCCAGCAGCCAAGGGGCCAGGGGGGTCGATACGCAGTATTTT
NA TRBJ2-2 NA TRBV11-2 CASSLVGAIANTGELFF TGTGCCAGCAGCTTAGTGGGGGCGATCGCGAACACCGGGGAGCTGTTTTTT
few TRBJ1-1 NA TRBV5-5 CASTYGTNTEAFF TGTGCCAGCACCTACGGGACGAACACTGAAGCTTTCTTT
NA TRBJ2-3 NA TRBV30 CAWSSAVTPSTDTQYF TGTGCCTGGAGCTCGGCAGTCACGCCTAGCACAGATACGCAGTATTTT
NA TRBJ2-7 NA TRBV11-2 CASSLASGHEQYF TGTGCCAGCAGCTTAGCGAGTGGACACGAGCAGTACTTC
many TRBJ1-5 NA TRBV7-9 CASSSDGGFQPQHF TGTGCCAGCAGCTCGGACGGAGGGTTTCAGCCCCAGCATTTT
NA TRBJ2-3 NA TRBV30 CAWSGGGYTDTQYF TGTGCCTGGAGTGGTGGGGGTTACACAGATACGCAGTATTTT
NA TRBJ2-5 NA TRBV4-1 CASSQSFVAQETQYF TGCGCCAGCAGCCAGTCTTTTGTGGCTCAGGAGACCCAGTACTTC
NA TRBJ2-3 NA TRBV5-1 CASSRLSPLLGDTQYF TGCGCCAGCAGTCGATTGTCGCCCCTCTTAGGAGATACGCAGTATTTT
NA TRBJ2-5 NA TRBV29-1 CSVVGPSGQETQYF TGCAGCGTTGTGGGTCCCAGCGGCCAAGAGACCCAGTACTTC
NA TRBJ2-7 NA TRBV27 CASRPSATREQYF TGTGCCAGCCGTCCTAGCGCGACAAGGGAGCAGTACTTC
NA TRBJ1-2 TRBD1 TRBV5-1 CASSRIGTGESYTF TGCGCCAGCAGCCGTATCGGGACAGGGGAGTCCTACACCTTC
NA TRBJ2-1 NA TRBV2 CASSWDNEQFF TGTGCCAGCAGTTGGGACAATGAGCAGTTCTTC
NA TRBJ2-3 NA TRBV29-1 CSVDQTDTQYF TGCAGCGTTGACCAGACAGATACGCAGTATTTT
NA TRBJ1-1 NA TRBV4-1 CASSQGATTEAFF TGCGCCAGCAGCCAGGGGGCGACCACTGAAGCTTTCTTT
NA TRBJ1-2 TRBD1 TRBV18 CASSPIGGQGTGYTF TGTGCCAGCTCACCGATCGGGGGACAGGGGACCGGCTACACCTTC
NA TRBJ2-5 TRBD1 TRBV7-8 CASSFQGAGSETQYF TGTGCCAGCAGCTTTCAGGGGGCGGGAAGTGAGACCCAGTACTTC
NA TRBJ2-7 TRBD2 TRBV7-2 CASSSFKTSGSYEQYF TGTGCCAGCAGCTCATTTAAGACTAGCGGCTCCTACGAGCAGTACTTC
NA TRBJ2-7 TRBD1 TRBV29-1 CSVEAPGQGAMDEQYF TGCAGCGTTGAAGCCCCTGGACAGGGGGCTATGGACGAGCAGTACTTC
few TRBJ1-5 TRBD1 TRBV7-2 CASSPYPGTVHF TGTGCCAGTTCTCCCTACCCCGGGACAGTTCATTTT
NA TRBJ2-7 TRBD1 TRBV6-5 CATYDRVHEQYF TGTGCCACCTACGACAGGGTCCACGAGCAGTACTTC
NA TRBJ2-7 NA TRBV7-9 CASSLGRGISYEQYF TGTGCCAGCAGCTTAGGTAGGGGCATCTCCTACGAGCAGTACTTC
NA TRBJ2-5 NA TRBV29-1 CSVVDKNQETQYF TGCAGCGTTGTAGACAAAAACCAAGAGACCCAGTACTTC
NA TRBJ1-1 NA TRBV29-1 CSVVGRIEQNTEAFF TGCAGCGTTGTAGGAAGGATCGAGCAGAACACTGAAGCTTTCTTT
NA TRBJ2-1 TRBD2 TRBV4-3 CASSPNLADNEQFF TGCGCCAGCAGCCCTAACCTAGCGGACAATGAGCAGTTCTTC
NA TRBJ2-7 TRBD1 TRBV4-1 CASSPQVTGKSYEQYF TGCGCCAGCAGCCCACAGGTGACAGGGAAATCCTACGAGCAGTACTTC
NA TRBJ1-4 NA TRBV2 CASNLAGEKLFF TGTGCCAGCAACCTGGCCGGAGAAAAACTGTTTTTT
few TRBJ2-7 NA TRBV2 CASGSYYEQYF TGTGCCAGCGGTAGTTACTACGAGCAGTACTTC
few TRBJ1-1 NA TRBV5-5 CASSRDIRNTEAFF TGTGCCAGCAGCCGAGACATTCGAAACACTGAAGCTTTCTTT
NA TRBJ1-2 NA TRBV4-2 CASSQDLGVGYTF TGTGCCAGCAGCCAAGATTTGGGGGTTGGCTACACCTTC
NA TRBJ1-2 NA TRBV18 CASSWREYGYTF TGTGCCAGCTCCTGGAGGGAGTATGGCTACACCTTC
NA TRBJ2-7 NA TRBV30 CAWSAMDGTYEQYF TGTGCCTGGAGTGCCATGGACGGAACCTACGAGCAGTACTTC
NA TRBJ1-2 NA TRBV4-3 CASSQGAGRESYGYTF TGCGCCAGCAGCCAAGGTGCGGGGAGGGAAAGCTATGGCTACACCTTC
few TRBJ2-1 NA TRBV10-3 CAISEYNEQFF TGTGCCATCAGTGAATACAATGAGCAGTTCTTC
NA TRBJ2-6 TRBD1 TRBV5-4 CASSSLRQGANVLTF TGTGCCAGCAGCTCCTTAAGACAGGGTGCCAACGTCCTGACTTTC
NA TRBJ2-6 NA TRBV6-5 CASVDPGANVLTF TGTGCCAGCGTGGACCCTGGGGCCAACGTCCTGACTTTC
NA TRBJ2-7 NA TRBV2 CASSPGRGAGEQYF TGTGCCAGCAGCCCCGGTCGAGGGGCCGGGGAGCAGTACTTC
NA TRBJ2-6 NA TRBV6-6 CASSYDGVSGANVLTF TGTGCCAGCAGTTATGATGGTGTCTCTGGGGCCAACGTCCTGACTTTC
NA TRBJ1-4 NA TRBV28 CASSLGGGKNEKLFF TGTGCCAGCAGTTTAGGCGGCGGGAAAAATGAAAAACTGTTTTTT
NA TRBJ1-2 NA TRBV5-6 CASSLIDSASYGYTF TGTGCCAGCAGCCTGATCGACAGCGCAAGCTATGGCTACACCTTC
NA TRBJ2-2 NA TRBV23-1 CASRRGGHSTGELFF TGCGCCAGCCGAAGGGGGGGACACAGCACCGGGGAGCTGTTTTTT
NA TRBJ2-7 NA TRBV7-9 CASLSDIAYEQYF TGTGCCAGTTTGTCCGACATTGCCTACGAGCAGTACTTC
NA TRBJ2-5 TRBD1 TRBV5-4 CASSSRQGGQETQYF TGTGCCAGCAGCTCTCGACAGGGGGGCCAAGAGACCCAGTACTTC
NA TRBJ2-1 NA TRBV5-1 CASSSTQRASGEQFF TGCGCCAGCAGTTCTACCCAGCGGGCCTCGGGTGAGCAGTTCTTC
NA TRBJ1-2 NA TRBV5-1 CASSHFRGDGYTF TGCGCCAGCAGCCACTTCAGGGGCGATGGCTACACCTTC